A single sample gave rise to the 14 T cell receptor beta chains below, sequenced in a study of CD8+ T cells in alopecia areata. Isolated RNA was reverse transcribed into cDNA used as the sequencing template. Using immunoSEQ multiplex PCR, the repertoire was profiled, and TCRdb retains in-frame clones only, with some absent. The table lists approximately 210,000 clones, less than 50% of them singletons, with approximately 2.4% in the top ten. Sample treatment: oral pan-JAK inhibitor, 5-10 mg twice daily. The source was CD4+ T cells sorted from blood, collected at approximately week 36, from a patient treated with tofacitinib. These receptors were obtained from a human donor with alopecia areata.

The CDR3 here is CAIMGDRGSAQYF. The CDR3 nucleotides read TGTGCCATCATGGGGGACCGGGGGTCGGCCCAGTACTTC. The gene calls are TRBV10-3 and TRBJ2-5; tentative D call: TRBD2 (6 bases). V dropped 7 bases and J dropped 9 bases, with 18 bases sitting between them. This CDR3 has 13 residues. CDR1 and CDR2 from the germline V gene are ENHRY and SYGVKD.

The gene calls are TRBV15 and TRBJ2-5; D is tentatively TRBD1 or TRBD2 (5 bases each). CDR1 LNHNV and CDR2 YYDKDF come from the germline V gene (reference sequence). This CDR3 contains 15 residues. Trimming pared 5 bases from V and 0 bases from J, leaving 13 bases between. CDR3 residues: CATSPGTSDQETQYF. The CDR3 DNA reads as TGTGCCACCAGCCCCGGGACGTCAGACCAAGAGACCCAGTACTTC.

This clone was seen more than once but under ten times. V usage is TRBV7-8 and J usage is TRBJ2-2; D uncertain. The germline V gene has CDR1 SGHVS and CDR2 FQNEAQ. Trimming left V 4 bases short and J 1 base short, with 13 bases between. CDR3 length: 16 amino acids. CDR3: CASSSTRRENTGELFF. CDR3 bases: TGTGCCAGCAGCTCGACAAGAAGAGAGAACACCGGGGAGCTGTTTTTT.

The chain links TRBV5-4 to TRBJ2-5, with TRBD2 as a possible D gene (6 bases). There are 15 residues in the CDR3. CDR1 and CDR2 (germline): SGHNT, YYREEE (reference sequence). Between the trimmed V and J ends, which lost 0 bases and 4 bases, there was a span of 13 bases. CDR3 nucleotides: TGTGCCAGCAGCTTGGAGACTAGGGGTAGAGAGACCCAGTACTTC. It codes for CASSLETRGRETQYF.

The chain employs TRBV2 and TRBJ2-7; D gene ambiguous. Germline CDR1 and CDR2: SNHLY and FYNNEI. The CDR3 is 15 amino acids. V lost 2 bases, J lost 0 bases, and 11 bases lay in between. CDR3 residues: CASSERRQASYEQYF. CDR3 sequence (DNA): TGTGCCAGCAGTGAAAGGCGCCAAGCCTCCTACGAGCAGTACTTC.

This clone was seen just once. CDR3 nucleotides: TGCGCCAGCAGCTTGGGGGACGGGCAGCCCCAGCATTTT. It translates to CASSLGDGQPQHF. This chain uses TRBV5-1 with TRBJ1-5, with TRBD1 as a possible D gene (5 bases). This CDR3 is 13 amino acids long. V was shortened by 0 bases and J by 7 bases, with 8 bases between the two germline ends. Per germline, CDR1 SGHRS and CDR2 YFSETQ.

This clone was found a few times. The V gene is TRBV30, the J gene TRBJ2-1; 9 bases line up with TRBD2. CDR3 length equals 15 residues. Germline CDR1 and CDR2: GTSNPN and SVGIG (reference sequence). V was clipped by 0 bases and J by 10 bases; unmatched bases: 10. The CDR3 region has the DNA TGTGCCTGGAGTGTCTCCGGGACTAGCATTGGCGAGCAGTTCTTC. It encodes CAWSVSGTSIGEQFF.

This rearrangement joins TRBV1 to TRBJ1-1; TRBD1, the table's D call, lacks a check against the DNA. TRBV1 is noted as a pseudogene. This CDR3 has 12 amino acids. In nucleotides, the CDR3 is TGCACCAGCAGCCCAGGAACGGCTGAAGCTTTCTTT. This codes for CTSSPGTAEAFF.

The V gene is TRBV27, the J gene TRBJ1-2; D is possibly TRBD1 (5 bases). The V end lost 7 bases, the J end lost 4 bases, and 7 bases lay between the germline ends. The CDR3 loop spans 11 amino acids. CDR1 is MNHEY, CDR2 SMNVEV, per germline (reference sequence). CDR3 sequence reads: CASTGGYGYTF. Here the CDR3 DNA reads TGTGCCAGCACCGGGGGCTATGGCTACACCTTC.

The table lists this clone with a count of one. This chain uses TRBV11-2 with TRBJ2-2, with D uncertain. CDR3 length: 13 residues. V lost 7 bases and J lost 5, with 11 bases in between. Germline CDR1 reads SGHAT; CDR2 reads FQNNGV. The CDR3 DNA sequence: TGTGCCAGCACTAAATCAGCAACCGGGGAGCTGTTTTTT. Residues: CASTKSATGELFF. The whole variable domain, filled in from reference TRBV11-2 and TRBJ2-2, reads EAGVAQSPRYKIIEKRQSVAFWCNPISGHATLYWYQQILGQGPKLLIQFQNNGVVDDSQLPKDRFSAERLKGVDSTLKIQPAKLEDSAVYLCASTKSATGELFFGEGSRLTVL.

This clone occurred a few times. The rearrangement joins TRBV5-1 to TRBJ2-1, with a weak D call TRBD2 (9 bases). The CDR3 has 16 amino acids. The V end was cut by 4 bases, the J end by 9 bases, with 23 bases between. Germline lookup yields CDR1 SGHRS and CDR2 YFSETQ. The CDR3 DNA follows: TGCGCCAGCAGCCCGACTGTAGCGGGAGACAGGGGTGAGCAGTTCTTC. Translation gives CASSPTVAGDRGEQFF.

This clone was recorded a few times. The genes are TRBV10-3 and TRBJ1-5, with D tentatively TRBD1 (5 bases). Per germline, CDR1 ENHRY and CDR2 SYGVKD. This CDR3 has 14 residues. V lost 4 bases to trimming and J lost 4 bases, with 11 bases between them. CDR3: CAISGGGKNQPQHF. CDR3 nucleotide sequence: TGTGCCATCAGTGGGGGCGGTAAGAATCAGCCCCAGCATTTT.

V is TRBV7-2 and J is TRBJ1-5; D unresolved. The CDR3 totals 15 residues. V was trimmed by 3 bases and J by 8 bases, leaving 17 bases between them. CDR1 SGHTA and CDR2 FQGNSA come from the germline V gene. DNA of the CDR3: TGTGCCAGCAGCTTGGGGTTAGAGGGCAGTGAGCCCCAGCATTTT. Protein product: CASSLGLEGSEPQHF.

V is TRBV21-1 and J is TRBJ2-1; TRBD1 was called by the table and not checked on the DNA. TRBV21-1 is a pseudogene. This CDR3 spans 17 amino acids. The DNA of the CDR3 is TGTGCCAGCAGCAACCCTGTCCAGGGGCGCACGTACAATGAGCAGTTCTTC. The encoded protein is CASSNPVQGRTYNEQFF.